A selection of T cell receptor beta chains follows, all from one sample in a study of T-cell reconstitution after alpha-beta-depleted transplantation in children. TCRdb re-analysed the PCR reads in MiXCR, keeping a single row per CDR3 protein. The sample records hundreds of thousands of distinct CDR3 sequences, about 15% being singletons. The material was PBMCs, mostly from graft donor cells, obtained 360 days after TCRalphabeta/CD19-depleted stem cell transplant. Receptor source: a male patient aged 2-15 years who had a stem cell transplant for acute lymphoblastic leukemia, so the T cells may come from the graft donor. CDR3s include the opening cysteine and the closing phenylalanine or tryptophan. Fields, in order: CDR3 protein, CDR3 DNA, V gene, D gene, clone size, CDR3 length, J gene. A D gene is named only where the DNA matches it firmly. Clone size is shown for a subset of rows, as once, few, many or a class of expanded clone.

CDR3: CASTTDRNTEAFF
DNA: TGTGCCAGCACCACGGACAGAAACACTGAAGCTTTCTTT
V: TRBV3-1
D: .
size: many
length: 13
J: TRBJ1-1

CDR3: CSATGDTEAFF
DNA: TGCAGCGCGACAGGGGACACTGAAGCTTTCTTT
V: TRBV29-1
D: TRBD1
size: .
length: 11
J: TRBJ1-1

CDR3: CASSTSSTDTQYF
DNA: TGTGCCAGCAGCACTTCTAGCACAGATACGCAGTATTTT
V: TRBV21-1
D: .
size: many
length: 13
J: TRBJ2-3

CDR3: CASSLGSVETQYF
DNA: TGTGCCAGCAGCTTAGGATCCGTCGAGACCCAGTACTTC
V: TRBV11-2
D: .
size: few
length: 13
J: TRBJ2-5

CDR3: CASTPIDRGRNQPQHF
DNA: TGTGCCAGTACTCCAATCGATCGCGGTCGCAATCAGCCCCAGCATTTT
V: TRBV6-2/TRBV6-3
D: .
size: few
length: 16
J: TRBJ1-5

CDR3: CASSHRRATSGGPSNTGELFF
DNA: TGTGCCAGCAGCCATAGGAGGGCGACTAGCGGGGGGCCGTCGAACACCGGGGAGCTGTTTTTT
V: TRBV11-2
D: TRBD2
size: .
length: 21
J: TRBJ2-2

CDR3: CASSSREGGSSYNEQFF
DNA: TGTGCCAGCAGCTCGCGGGAGGGGGGGTCTTCCTACAATGAGCAGTTCTTC
V: TRBV7-9
D: TRBD2
size: .
length: 17
J: TRBJ2-1

CDR3: CASSLNPGTGELFF
DNA: TGTGCCAGCAGTTTAAACCCGGGCACCGGGGAGCTGTTTTTT
V: TRBV27
D: .
size: .
length: 14
J: TRBJ2-2

CDR3: CATSREATDTQYF
DNA: TGTGCCACCAGCAGAGAGGCCACAGATACGCAGTATTTT
V: TRBV15
D: .
size: many
length: 13
J: TRBJ2-3

CDR3: CASSVGLDSDTQYF
DNA: TGTGCCAGCAGCGTTGGACTAGATTCAGATACGCAGTATTTT
V: TRBV9
D: TRBD2
size: .
length: 14
J: TRBJ2-3

CDR3: CASSVWTSGRTYQETQYF
DNA: TGCGCCAGCAGCGTATGGACTAGCGGGAGAACGTACCAAGAGACCCAGTACTTC
V: TRBV5-1
D: TRBD2
size: many
length: 18
J: TRBJ2-5

CDR3: CASSPRSNQPQHF
DNA: TGTGCCAGCAGCCCCAGGTCCAATCAGCCCCAGCATTTT
V: TRBV14
D: .
size: few
length: 13
J: TRBJ1-5

CDR3: CASSSSGLAAGSSYNEQFF
DNA: TGTGCCAGCAGCTCTTCGGGACTAGCGGCCGGCAGCTCCTACAATGAGCAGTTCTTC
V: TRBV11-1
D: TRBD2
size: few
length: 19
J: TRBJ2-1

CDR3: CATSTTGQGTQPQHF
DNA: TGTGCCACCAGTACAACGGGACAGGGAACACAGCCCCAGCATTTT
V: TRBV24-1
D: TRBD1
size: .
length: 15
J: TRBJ1-5

CDR3: CASSLPTTSRGGYTF
DNA: TGCGCCAGCAGCCTCCCGACAACGTCACGAGGTGGCTACACCTTC
V: TRBV4-1
D: .
size: .
length: 15
J: TRBJ1-2

CDR3: CSVGTTDTQYF
DNA: TGCAGCGTTGGGACCACAGATACGCAGTATTTT
V: TRBV29-1
D: .
size: few
length: 11
J: TRBJ2-3

CDR3: CATSDSGPLLGEQYF
DNA: TGTGCCACCAGTGATTCTGGACCCCTTTTGGGCGAGCAGTACTTC
V: TRBV24-1
D: .
size: .
length: 15
J: TRBJ2-7

CDR3: CASSLVRGNEQFF
DNA: TGTGCCAGCAGCTTGGTTCGCGGGAATGAGCAGTTCTTC
V: TRBV11-2
D: .
size: many
length: 13
J: TRBJ2-1

CDR3: CASSEGQGGSPLHF
DNA: TGCGCCAGCTCCGAGGGACAGGGTGGTTCACCCCTCCACTTT
V: TRBV5-1
D: TRBD1
size: few
length: 14
J: TRBJ1-6

CDR3: CASTEWGDTEAFF
DNA: TGTGCCAGCACCGAATGGGGGGACACTGAAGCTTTCTTT
V: TRBV25-1
D: .
size: few
length: 13
J: TRBJ1-1

CDR3: CASSTPGTADNEQYF
DNA: TGTGCCAGCAGTACACCCGGGACAGCGGACAACGAGCAGTACTTC
V: TRBV6-2/TRBV6-3
D: TRBD1
size: few
length: 15
J: TRBJ2-7

CDR3: CASSFENYGYTF
DNA: TGTGCCAGCAGCTTCGAAAACTATGGCTACACCTTC
V: TRBV7-2
D: .
size: many
length: 12
J: TRBJ1-2

CDR3: CASSELTGSSYEQYF
DNA: TGTGCCAGCAGTGAGTTGACAGGAAGCTCCTACGAGCAGTACTTC
V: TRBV2
D: .
size: .
length: 15
J: TRBJ2-7

CDR3: CSVLPAGYLGEQYF
DNA: TGCAGCGTACTCCCGGCAGGGTATTTGGGCGAGCAGTACTTC
V: TRBV29-1
D: .
size: .
length: 14
J: TRBJ2-7

CDR3: CSPAGGLTGELFF
DNA: TGCAGTCCAGCGGGGGGCCTCACCGGGGAGCTGTTTTTT
V: TRBV20-1
D: TRBD2
size: .
length: 13
J: TRBJ2-2

CDR3: CASLDRGTGELFF
DNA: TGTGCCAGCCTCGACAGGGGCACCGGGGAGCTGTTTTTT
V: TRBV7-9
D: TRBD1
size: few
length: 13
J: TRBJ2-2

CDR3: CSVGRGRRNEQFF
DNA: TGCAGCGTTGGGAGGGGGCGAAGAAATGAGCAGTTCTTC
V: TRBV29-1
D: .
size: many
length: 13
J: TRBJ2-1

CDR3: CASSPRQGASGNTIYF
DNA: TGTGCCAGCAGTCCAAGACAGGGGGCAAGCGGAAACACCATATATTTT
V: TRBV12-3/TRBV12-4
D: TRBD1
size: few
length: 16
J: TRBJ1-3

CDR3: CASSPHRANTGELFF
DNA: TGTGCCAGCAGTCCCCACAGGGCAAACACCGGGGAGCTGTTTTTT
V: TRBV28
D: .
size: few
length: 15
J: TRBJ2-2

CDR3: CSARELGDYEQYF
DNA: TGCAGTGCTAGAGAACTAGGAGACTACGAGCAGTACTTC
V: TRBV20-1
D: .
size: few
length: 13
J: TRBJ2-7

CDR3: CASSPHSNEKLFF
DNA: TGTGCCAGCAGCCCCCACTCGAATGAAAAACTGTTTTTT
V: TRBV9
D: .
size: .
length: 13
J: TRBJ1-4

CDR3: CSASPPGTEQYF
DNA: TGCAGTGCTAGCCCCCCAGGGACCGAGCAGTACTTC
V: TRBV20-1
D: .
size: many
length: 12
J: TRBJ2-7

CDR3: CASSLAGTVKDTQYF
DNA: TGTGCCAGCAGCTTAGCCGGGACTGTGAAGGATACGCAGTATTTT
V: TRBV11-2
D: .
size: .
length: 15
J: TRBJ2-3

CDR3: CASSQGERQPQHF
DNA: TGTGCCAGCAGTCAGGGCGAGCGTCAGCCCCAGCATTTT
V: TRBV25-1
D: .
size: few
length: 13
J: TRBJ1-5

CDR3: CASSPSGHTQYF
DNA: TGTGCCAGCAGTCCGTCAGGACATACGCAGTATTTT
V: TRBV28
D: .
size: .
length: 12
J: TRBJ2-3

CDR3: CSARSDRGEETQYF
DNA: TGCAGTGCTAGATCAGACAGGGGGGAGGAGACCCAGTACTTC
V: TRBV20-1
D: TRBD1
size: .
length: 14
J: TRBJ2-5

CDR3: CASSLGQVEPEAFF
DNA: TGTGCCAGCAGTCTGGGACAGGTGGAGCCTGAAGCTTTCTTT
V: TRBV12-3/TRBV12-4
D: TRBD1
size: .
length: 14
J: TRBJ1-1

CDR3: CASSYGWTNQPQHF
DNA: TGTGCCAGCAGTTACGGTTGGACTAATCAGCCCCAGCATTTT
V: TRBV6-5
D: .
size: few
length: 14
J: TRBJ1-5

CDR3: CASSSDRGAETQYF
DNA: TGTGCCAGCAGTTCCGACAGGGGCGCGGAGACCCAGTACTTC
V: TRBV12-3/TRBV12-4
D: TRBD1
size: .
length: 14
J: TRBJ2-5

CDR3: CASSVELAGFSDTQYF
DNA: TGTGCCAGCAGCGTAGAGCTAGCGGGGTTTTCAGATACGCAGTATTTT
V: TRBV9
D: TRBD2
size: once
length: 16
J: TRBJ2-3

CDR3: CASSEAATENIQYF
DNA: TGTGCCAGCAGTGAAGCGGCAACAGAAAACATTCAGTACTTC
V: TRBV2
D: .
size: .
length: 14
J: TRBJ2-4

CDR3: CASSQALGGGGTDTQYF
DNA: TGCGCCAGCAGCCAAGCTCTAGGCGGGGGAGGCACAGATACGCAGTATTTT
V: TRBV4-1
D: TRBD2
size: many
length: 17
J: TRBJ2-3

CDR3: CASSLRRDTQYF
DNA: TGTGCCAGCAGCTTAAGGCGGGATACGCAGTATTTT
V: TRBV7-8
D: .
size: many
length: 12
J: TRBJ2-3

CDR3: CATSRSSGGQETQYF
DNA: TGTGCCACCAGCAGGTCTAGCGGGGGACAAGAGACCCAGTACTTC
V: TRBV15
D: TRBD2
size: .
length: 15
J: TRBJ2-5

CDR3: CASSPMQGLYGYTF
DNA: TGTGCCAGCAGCCCAATGCAGGGTCTCTATGGCTACACCTTC
V: TRBV7-6
D: .
size: many
length: 14
J: TRBJ1-2